The 18 T cell receptor beta chains reported below all come from one sample, sequenced in a study of vaccination effects on CD4 cells after COVID-19. Only in-frame clones appear in the TCRdb table, and some are missing; sequencing was by immunoSEQ multiplex PCR. The sample lists about 38,000 clones; 82% were seen once. No antigen is known for these receptors. An approximately nine-day culture period preceded the isolation of CD4+ T cells. The sequences come from CD4+ T cells from PBMCs cultured without peptide, collected before COVID-19 vaccination. The source of these receptors is a human donor who received a COVID-19 vaccine.

The chain recombines TRBV4-3 with TRBJ2-1; 8 bases map to TRBD2. The CDR3 runs 16 residues. Germline CDR1 and CDR2: LGHNA and YSLEER. The V gene end was trimmed by 1 base and the J gene end by 2 bases; junction bases not matched to a gene: 4. For the CDR3, the DNA is TGCGCCAGCAGCCAAGGCGGGGGGTCCCCCTACAATGAGCAGTTCTTC. It codes for CASSQGGGSPYNEQFF.

This clone was recorded once. The CDR3 sequence: CASRLESNYGYTF. As DNA, the CDR3 is TGTGCCAGCAGATTAGAGTCAAACTATGGCTACACCTTC. V gene TRBV6-5 combines with J gene TRBJ1-2, with unresolved D. Trimming removed 6 bases from V and 2 bases from J, with 10 bases in between. The germline V gene encodes CDR1 MNHEY and CDR2 SVGAGI. This CDR3 is 13 amino acids long.

The chain has TRBV4-1 and TRBJ2-1, with 7 bases that match TRBD2. The CDR3 extends over 16 amino acids. The V gene's germline CDR1 is MGHRA and CDR2 YSYEKL. Unmatched junction bases numbered 8, after V lost 0 bases and J lost 6 bases. The CDR3 DNA reads TGCGCCAGCAGCCAAGATGAGCGGGACCTTCGCAATGAGCAGTTCTTC. This codes for CASSQDERDLRNEQFF.

V gene TRBV2 combines with J gene TRBJ2-3; 11 nucleotides align to TRBD2. The junction had 2 bases not matched to a gene; V was cut back by 5 bases and J by 4 bases. The CDR3 is made up of 14 amino acids. The V gene's germline CDR1 is SNHLY and CDR2 FYNNEI. CDR3 protein: CASSLAGGPDTQYF. The CDR3 DNA is TGTGCCAGCAGTTTAGCGGGGGGGCCAGATACGCAGTATTTT.

The chain carries TRBV9 and TRBJ2-1; 8 bases map to TRBD1. The J segment lost 7 bases and the V segment lost 2 bases, leaving 11 bases of the junction unmatched. The V gene's germline CDR1 is SGDLS and CDR2 YYNGEE. This CDR3 is 16 amino acids long. CDR3 nucleotide sequence: TGTGCCAGCAGCGTCAGGGGGAAGACAGGGGTGAATGAGCAGTTCTTC. Translated: CASSVRGKTGVNEQFF.

CDR3 amino acids: CASSGDRFYGYTF. In DNA, the CDR3 is TGTGCCAGCAGCGGAGACAGGTTCTATGGCTACACCTTC. This sequence joins TRBV5-4 and TRBJ1-2, with TRBD1 as a possible D gene (6 bases). This CDR3 has 13 amino acids. V shed 4 bases and J shed 4 bases, with 11 bases lying between them. Per the germline V gene, CDR1 is SGHNT and CDR2 is YYREEE (reference sequence).

The chain has TRBV4-3 and TRBJ2-5, with 10 bases fitting TRBD2. Germline V lookup: CDR1 LGHNA, CDR2 YSLEER. V was pared by 3 bases and J by 2 bases, with 6 bases of the junction left unmatched. The CDR3 totals 16 residues. CDR3 DNA sequence: TGCGCCAGCAGCCACTCAGCGGGGGGGATTCAAGAGACCCAGTACTTC. As protein: CASSHSAGGIQETQYF.

The chain joins TRBV19 to TRBJ1-2; D is ambiguous. Per germline, CDR1 LNHDA and CDR2 SQIVND (reference sequence). Trimming took off 1 base at V and 4 bases at J, with 7 bases between the two ends. This CDR3 has 13 residues. CDR3 nucleotides: TGTGCCAGTAGTATAGGGACGGCCTATGGCTACACCTTC. Protein product: CASSIGTAYGYTF. Filled out from reference TRBV19 and TRBJ1-2, the complete variable domain reads DGGITQSPKYLFRKEGQNVTLSCEQNLNHDAMYWYRQDPGQGLRLIYYSQIVNDFQKGDIAEGYSVSREKKESFPLTVTSAQKNPTAFYLCASSIGTAYGYTFGSGTRLTVV.

Only a few counts were recorded for this clone. The chain's CDR3 is CSASQGDDEKLFF. CDR3 DNA sequence: TGCAGTGCTAGTCAGGGTGATGATGAAAAACTGTTTTTT. This sequence joins TRBV20-1 and TRBJ1-4; tentative D call: TRBD1 (5 bases). The CDR3 has 13 amino acids. Germline V gene data show CDR1 as DFQATT and CDR2 as SNEGSKA (reference sequence). Trimming removed 3 bases at V and 6 bases at J, with 11 bases between.

The V and J genes are TRBV2 and TRBJ1-1; 7 nucleotides line up with TRBD1. Germline CDR1 and CDR2: SNHLY and FYNNEI. V shed 4 bases, J shed 6 bases, and the junction held 5 bases outside the gene matches. The CDR3 loop spans 13 amino acids. DNA of the CDR3: TGTGCCAGCAGTGTTCTCGGGACAGCTGAAGCTTTCTTT. Translated, it gives CASSVLGTAEAFF.

The CDR3 sequence: CASSSGTGRGNSPLHF. As DNA, the CDR3 is TGTGCCAGCAGTTCCGGGACAGGGCGGGGGAATTCACCCCTCCACTTT. This chain joins TRBV27 and TRBJ1-6; 9 nucleotides align to TRBD1. The CDR3 spans 16 residues. In germline, CDR1 is MNHEY, CDR2 SMNVEV (reference sequence). V lost 4 bases and J lost 7; bases outside the gene matches: 8.

The V call is TRBV28, the J call TRBJ1-1, with D tentatively TRBD1 (6 bases). Germline values: CDR1 MDHEN, CDR2 SYDVKM. This CDR3 spans 12 amino acids. The V end was cut by 6 bases, the J end by 2 bases, with 7 bases between. The CDR3 is CASRGGNTEAFF. The CDR3 DNA sequence: TGTGCCAGCAGGGGGGGCAACACTGAAGCTTTCTTT.

J is TRBJ1-5 and V is TRBV10-2; no definite D call. CDR1 is WSHSY, CDR2 SAAADI, per germline. This CDR3 region has 13 residues. The germline V and J ends were trimmed by 2 bases and 5 bases, with 7 bases remaining between them. CDR3 loop: CASSEQRDQPQHF. The CDR3 bases are TGCGCCAGCAGTGAGCAAAGGGATCAGCCCCAGCATTTT.

The rearrangement uses TRBV5-1 and TRBJ1-1; D gene ambiguous. Germline V gene data show CDR1 as SGHRS and CDR2 as YFSETQ. Trimming pared 3 bases from V and 1 base from J, leaving 10 bases between. The CDR3 spans 14 residues. This CDR3 reads CASSSDPSNTEAFF. The CDR3 coding sequence is TGCGCCAGCAGCTCAGATCCTTCGAACACTGAAGCTTTCTTT.

The chain carries TRBV12-3 or TRBV12-4 and TRBJ2-7; D is possibly TRBD2 (5 bases). The CDR3 extends over 12 amino acids. The V gene lost 3 bases and the J gene lost 6 bases, with 9 bases spanning the gap. The CDR3 is CASSFVRGEQYV. The CDR3 bases are TGTGCCAGCAGTTTCGTTCGGGGCGAGCAGTACGTC.

A few counts support this clone. V is TRBV3-1 (or the pseudogene TRBV3-2) and J is TRBJ1-5; no definite D call. This CDR3 has 12 amino acids. Germline lookup yields CDR1 LGHDT and CDR2 YNNKEL (reference sequence). V shed 10 bases and J shed 4 bases, with 11 bases lying between them. CDR3 sequence: CATSNSNQPQHF. Here the CDR3 DNA reads TGTGCCACCTCGAACAGTAATCAGCCCCAGCATTTT.

This clone was seen once. The CDR3 is CASSEGTVYYEQYV. The CDR3 DNA is TGTGCCAGCAGTGAAGGAACAGTATACTACGAGCAGTACGTC. The V gene is TRBV2, the J gene TRBJ2-7; no clear D. The CDR3 spans 14 residues. The V end lost 1 base, the J end lost 3 bases, and 10 bases lay between the germline ends. Germline CDR1 and CDR2: SNHLY and FYNNEI.

This clone was counted only a few times. The chain recombines TRBV9 with TRBJ1-1; D not certain. V was clipped by 3 bases and J by 2 bases, with 8 bases between them. Per germline, CDR1 SGDLS and CDR2 YYNGEE. The CDR3 runs 13 residues. The CDR3 DNA reads TGTGCCAGCAGCGCCCAAATTAACACTGAAGCTTTCTTT. Its translation: CASSAQINTEAFF.